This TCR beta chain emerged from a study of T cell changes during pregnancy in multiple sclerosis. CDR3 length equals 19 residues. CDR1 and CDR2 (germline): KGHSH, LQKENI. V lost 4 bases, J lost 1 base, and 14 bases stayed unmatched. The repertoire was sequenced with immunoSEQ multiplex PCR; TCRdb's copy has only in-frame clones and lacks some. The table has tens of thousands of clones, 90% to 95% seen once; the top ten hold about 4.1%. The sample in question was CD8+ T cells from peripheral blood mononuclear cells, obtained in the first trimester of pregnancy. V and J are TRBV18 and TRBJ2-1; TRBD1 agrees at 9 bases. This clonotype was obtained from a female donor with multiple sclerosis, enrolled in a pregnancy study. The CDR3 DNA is TGTGCCAGCTCACTTAACCGGGACAGGGAAATTGGTTCCTACAATGAGCAGTTCTTC. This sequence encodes CASSLNRDREIGSYNEQFF.